This TCR beta chain originates from a study of PD-1 blockade in classical Hodgkin lymphoma. V shed 8 bases and J shed 6 bases, with 14 bases lying between them. Looked up from germline, CDR1 is SGHAT and CDR2 is FQNNGV. This CDR3 contains 13 residues. All patients experienced relapse after autologous stem cell transplantation, and brentuximab vedotin exposure was variable. This table comes from immunoSEQ multiplex PCR, and its TCRdb copy is limited to in-frame clones, with some not included. The sample yields roughly 14,000 clones, around 84% seen once. Notes on this clone: Its cognate antigen is unknown.

Study results and caveats: Among the patients, those starting nivolumab under 1 year after ASCT were excluded.

Sequenced material: peripheral blood mononuclear cells (PBMCs), taken at baseline. The sequence derives from a human donor with classical Hodgkin lymphoma. This sequence joins TRBV11-2 and TRBJ2-1; a weak D match, TRBD2 (6 bases). In DNA form, the CDR3 reads TGTGCCAGCTCCAAGATGGGGGGCAATGAGCAGTTCTTC. Translated, it gives CASSKMGGNEQFF. The full variable domain, with the rest looked up from reference TRBV11-2 and TRBJ2-1, is EAGVAQSPRYKIIEKRQSVAFWCNPISGHATLYWYQQILGQGPKLLIQFQNNGVVDDSQLPKDRFSAERLKGVDSTLKIQPAKLEDSAVYLCASSKMGGNEQFFGPGTRLTVL.